The 13 T cell receptor beta chains listed next were all sequenced from one sample in a study of cytomegalovirus exposure and HLA in healthy donors. The PCR was carried out with 60 Vbeta primers and 13 Jbeta primers. TCRdb keeps only in-frame clones here, not all; method: immunoSEQ multiplex PCR. There are 150,000 to 200,000 clones in the sample; around two thirds occur only once, and roughly 2.9% lies in the top ten. The sample taken for sequencing was PBMCs. These receptors were collected from a man aged 35-49 years in good health and CMV-seronegative.

The genes are TRBV18 and TRBJ2-6; tentative D call: TRBD2 (7 bases). This CDR3 is built from 16 residues. Germline V CDR1 and CDR2: KGHSH, LQKENI. V lost 3 bases and J 3 bases, leaving 12 bases between the germline ends. This CDR3 reads CASSPSGGSGANVLTF. CDR3 nucleotide sequence: TGTGCCAGCTCACCCTCGGGGGGCAGTGGGGCCAACGTCCTGACTTTC.

The rearrangement uses TRBV30 and TRBJ2-6; TRBD1 aligns across 8 bases. Germline V gene data show CDR1 as GTSNPN and CDR2 as SVGIG (reference sequence). The CDR3 runs 17 residues. V shed 0 bases and J 4 bases; nucleotides not matched to a gene: 8. The DNA of the CDR3 is TGTGCCTGGAGTGTACCGACAGGGGCGTTCGGGGCCAACGTCCTGACTTTC. Protein sequence: CAWSVPTGAFGANVLTF.

This clone was detected a few times. This sequence joins TRBV30 and TRBJ1-1, with 7 bases aligning to TRBD1. J was trimmed by 6 bases and V by 2 bases; bases with no gene match: 6. CDR1 is GTSNPN and CDR2 is SVGIG in the germline V gene (reference sequence). The CDR3 consists of 13 residues. The CDR3 nucleotides are TGTGCCTGGAGTCGACAGGGAGTAGCTGAAGCTTTCTTT. Amino acid sequence: CAWSRQGVAEAFF.

The chain uses TRBV29-1 and TRBJ1-1; D possibly corresponds to TRBD1 (6 bases). CDR1 SQVTM and CDR2 ANQGSEA come from the germline V gene. Deletions cut 7 bases from V and 3 bases from J, with 18 bases between. This CDR3 is built from 14 residues. CDR3 nucleotide sequence: TGCAGCGGAAGGAGGGGGAGGGAGGACACTGAAGCTTTCTTT. It encodes CSGRRGREDTEAFF.

The V call is TRBV6-6, the J call TRBJ1-5; D might be TRBD1 (6 bases). The germline gives CDR1 MNHNY, CDR2 SVGAGI (reference sequence). CDR3 length: 14 residues. Trimming pared 6 bases from V and 7 bases from J, leaving 16 bases between. CDR3 DNA sequence: TGTGCCAGCAGGGCAGGGGTTCCAGGACAGCCCCAGCATTTT. Translation gives CASRAGVPGQPQHF.

The CDR3 sequence is CASSQGTGYTF. Written as DNA, the CDR3 is TGTGCCAGCAGTCAAGGGACAGGCTACACCTTC. The rearrangement links TRBV27 to TRBJ1-2; possibly TRBD1 for D (6 bases). V was shortened by 5 bases and J by 8 bases, with 9 bases between the two germline ends. CDR1 and CDR2 from the germline V gene are MNHEY and SMNVEV (reference sequence). CDR3 length: 11 amino acids.

The CDR3 DNA is TGTGCCAGCAGCTTAGGGGGAGCGGATACGCAGTATTTT. As protein: CASSLGGADTQYF. V and J are TRBV7-9 and TRBJ2-3, with TRBD2 as a possible D gene (5 bases). The V and J ends lost 1 base and 6 bases respectively, with 8 bases between them. Germline CDR1 SEHNR, CDR2 FQNEAQ (reference sequence). The CDR3 is 13 residues long.

The rearrangement joins TRBV4-3 to TRBJ2-1, with TRBD2 matching 7 bases. Trimming cost V 4 bases and J 2 bases; bases outside gene matches: 8. Germline-derived CDR1 and CDR2 are LGHNA and YSLEER. This CDR3 region has 16 residues. The DNA of the CDR3 is TGCGCCAGCAGCCGGAATCTAGCGGAAACCTACAATGAGCAGTTCTTC. Residues: CASSRNLAETYNEQFF.

The V call is TRBV7-8, the J call TRBJ2-7; the match to TRBD1 covers 7 bases. Germline V lookup: CDR1 SGHVS, CDR2 FQNEAQ. CDR3 length: 12 amino acids. The V segment lost 6 bases and the J segment 7 bases; nucleotides outside the gene matches: 6. CDR3 nucleotides: TGTGCCAGCAGGCCCGGGACAGAAGAGCAGTACTTC. Amino acid sequence: CASRPGTEEQYF.

The chain is built from TRBV2 and TRBJ1-4, with 10 bases aligning to TRBD1. This CDR3 is 15 amino acids long. Germline values: CDR1 SNHLY, CDR2 FYNNEI. The V segment lost 6 bases and the J segment 5 bases; nucleotides outside the gene matches: 6. Here the CDR3 DNA reads TGTGCCAGCAGGAAAAGGACAGGGGGGAATGAAAAACTGTTTTTT. Protein product: CASRKRTGGNEKLFF.

The chain combines TRBV5-4 with TRBJ1-1; D may be TRBD1 (5 bases). The CDR3 is made up of 14 amino acids. Germline-derived CDR1 and CDR2 are SGHNT and YYREEE (reference sequence). V was pared by 4 bases and J by 4 bases, with 14 bases between. The DNA of the CDR3 is TGTGCCAGCAGCCCCCGCGGAGGGACCACTGAAGCTTTCTTT. Translating it yields CASSPRGGTTEAFF. The variable domain in full, with the rest retrieved from reference TRBV5-4 and TRBJ1-1, is ETGVTQSPTHLIKTRGQQVTLRCSSQSGHNTVSWYQQALGQGPQFIFQYYREEENGRGNFPPRFSGLQFPNYSSELNVNALELDDSALYLCASSPRGGTTEAFFGQGTRLTVV.

The sample holds one count of this clone. The chain recombines TRBV7-3 with TRBJ2-1; TRBD2 matches 7 bases. Trimming removed 1 base from V and 7 bases from J; junction bases left unmatched: 10. This CDR3 spans 16 amino acids. The germline V gene encodes CDR1 SGHTA and CDR2 FQGTGA. DNA of the CDR3: TGTGCCAGCAGCTTAAGAATGGCGGGAGTGAGGAATGAGCAGTTCTTC. It yields the protein CASSLRMAGVRNEQFF.

The table lists this clone with a few counts. The chain uses TRBV14 and TRBJ2-3; 10 bases align to TRBD2. Germline lookup yields CDR1 SGHDN and CDR2 FVKESK. V shed 3 bases and J 4 bases; nucleotides not matched to a gene: 4. The CDR3 covers 15 residues. CDR3 bases: TGTGCCAGCAGCCAGTCTAGCGGGAGAGCAGATACGCAGTATTTT. It codes for CASSQSSGRADTQYF.